Presented here are 9 T cell receptor beta chains from one specimen sequenced in a study of blood T cell repertoires in COVID-19. Sequencing used immunoSEQ multiplex PCR; TCRdb keeps in-frame clones, though not all of them. The sample contains about 190,000 clones, approximately 88% of which appear only once. The sample consisted of PBMCs or T cells enriched from blood (not recorded which). Every receptor here comes from a woman aged 25 to 39 who had recovered from COVID-19.

This chain uses TRBV10-1 with TRBJ1-4, with 9 bases identical to TRBD1. The V gene's germline CDR1 is WNHNN and CDR2 SYGVQD (reference sequence). The CDR3 contains 14 residues. Trimming at V came to 4 bases and at J to 7 bases, leaving 4 bases not matched to a gene. Here the CDR3 reads CASSAGTGLEKLFF. The CDR3 DNA sequence: TGCGCCAGCAGTGCAGGGACAGGGCTTGAAAAACTGTTTTTT.

This rearrangement joins TRBV7-9 to TRBJ2-1; tentatively, D is TRBD2 (6 bases). The CDR3 runs to 12 residues. CDR1 and CDR2 (germline): SEHNR, FQNEAQ (reference sequence). V shed 3 bases and J shed 15 bases, with 15 bases lying between them. The CDR3 bases are TGTGCCAGCAGCTTCCTTTTACTAGCCCCGTTCTTC. Amino acid sequence: CASSFLLLAPFF. Full variable domain (remainder filled in from reference TRBV7-9 and TRBJ2-1): DTGVSQNPRHKITKRGQNVTFRCDPISEHNRLYWYRQTLGQGPEFLTYFQNEAQLEKSRLLSDRFSAERPKGSFSTLEIQRTEQGDSAMYLCASSFLLLAPFFGPGTRLTVL.

This clone was detected once. The chain couples TRBV27 to TRBJ2-2; perhaps TRBD1 as D (6 bases). Per germline, CDR1 MNHEY and CDR2 SMNVEV (reference sequence). The CDR3 extends over 15 amino acids. The V and J ends lost 6 bases and 1 base respectively, with 12 bases between them. This CDR3 reads CASSPDRMNTGELFF. The CDR3 DNA sequence: TGTGCCAGCAGCCCCGACAGGATGAACACCGGGGAGCTGTTTTTT.

The rearrangement joins TRBV4-1 to TRBJ2-3, with 9 bases fitting TRBD2. CDR1 and CDR2 (germline): MGHRA, YSYEKL. The CDR3 runs 17 residues. V shed 0 bases, J shed 0 bases, and the junction held 4 bases outside the gene matches. CDR3: CASSQDSGRPSTDTQYF. The CDR3 DNA follows: TGCGCCAGCAGCCAAGACAGCGGGAGGCCAAGCACAGATACGCAGTATTTT.

This clone was seen once. The chain has TRBV19 and TRBJ1-1, with D unclear. Germline CDR1 reads LNHDA; CDR2 reads SQIVND (reference sequence). The V end lost 11 bases, the J end lost 0 bases, and 10 bases lay between the germline ends. The CDR3 has 12 residues. Here the CDR3 DNA reads TGTGCCTCGGGAAAATTGAACACTGAAGCTTTCTTT. Encoded protein: CASGKLNTEAFF.

This sequence joins TRBV28 and TRBJ2-3, with a weak D call TRBD1 (5 bases). The CDR3 loop spans 14 amino acids. Germline assignment: CDR1 MDHEN and CDR2 SYDVKM. Trimming removed 6 bases at V and 2 bases at J, with 12 bases between. The CDR3, as DNA: TGTGCCAGCAGGCAACAGGAGAACACAGATACGCAGTATTTT. It translates to CASRQQENTDTQYF.

CDR3: CASSHWEGYEQYV. DNA of the CDR3: TGTGCCAGCAGCCACTGGGAGGGCTACGAGCAGTACGTC. The V call is TRBV7-9, the J call TRBJ2-7, with TRBD2 identical over 7 bases. CDR3 length equals 13 residues. Germline V gene sequence: CDR1 SEHNR, CDR2 FQNEAQ (reference sequence). V trimming: 5 bases; J trimming: 3 bases; junction bases outside the gene matches: 4.

The rearrangement uses TRBV18 and TRBJ2-3, with 7 bases lining up with TRBD1. The CDR3 spans 16 residues. The junction had 4 bases not matched to a gene; V was cut back by 1 base and J by 0 bases. The germline V gene has CDR1 KGHSH and CDR2 LQKENI. CDR3 DNA: TGTGCCAGCTCACCACTGGGACAGCCGAGCACAGATACGCAGTATTTT. Translated: CASSPLGQPSTDTQYF.

DNA for the CDR3: TGTGCCAGCACGCAGAACAGGGGGCAGGTCGGGTATGGCTACACCTTC. Amino acids: CASTQNRGQVGYGYTF. The rearrangement uses TRBV7-8 and TRBJ1-2; 9 bases are a match to TRBD1. Germline trimming cut 7 bases from V and 5 bases from J; bases unmatched to any gene: 14. The CDR3 extends over 16 amino acids. Looked up from germline, CDR1 is SGHVS and CDR2 is FQNEAQ.